The text below deals with one TCR beta chain. This clonotype was found a few times. This receptor's antigen is unknown. No base-level quality is on record; no much larger clone is a single base apart. TCRdb records Illumina HiSeq 1500 as the sequencer. The public reads were reprocessed in TCRdb via fastp at Q25 and MiXCR, keeping in-frame beta chains. Rows merge per CDR3 protein into single entries with the most common DNA and genes. The sample contains 150,000 to 200,000 distinct CDR3 sequences, approximately 30% of them found a single time. Roughly 31% of the sample belongs to the ten largest clones. CDR1 and CDR2 are drawn from the germline V gene: SGHRS, YFSETQ. V sheds 0 bases and J sheds 6 bases, leaving 14 bases between their ends. Including cysteine and phenylalanine, the CDR3 has 15 amino acids. Only CDR3 DNA remains: 45 bases, in frame from the first base. The data were obtained in a study of T cell repertoires in cytomegalovirus infection (dated by TCRdb to about 2019). For context, the study as a whole: The HLA type of each donor mattered for the analysis, because public TCR beta signatures pointed to carriage of CMV infection along with the matching HLA type.

Beyond this particular receptor, the publication reports: The ex vivo response was dominated by HLA-C-restricted CMV-specific TCR beta clonotypes, and the single most frequent clonotype in two of eight donors was supplied by these HLA-C-restricted clonotypes. In both this cohort and an independent roughly 330-donor cohort, the cumulative frequency of public TCR beta family members distinguished carriers of CMV infection plus the relevant HLA type.

This clonotype originated in a human donor in good health (CMV status not recorded). Some clones in this sample may be carry-over from other donors' samples. The material sequenced was PBMCs. Rearrangement joined TRBV5-1 to TRBJ2-3, with TRBD1 tentatively as D gene (6 bases match). The CDR3 loop reads CASSLELGALDTQYF. The DNA reads TGCGCCAGCAGCTTGGAACTGGGGGCTCTCGATACGCAGTATTTT. With the portions outside the CDR3 filled from the reference TRBV5-1 and TRBJ2-3 genes, the complete variable region becomes KAGVTQTPRYLIKTRGQQVTLSCSPISGHRSVSWYQQTPGQGLQFLFEYFSETQRNKGNFPGRFSGRQFSNSRSEMNVSTLELGDSALYLCASSLELGALDTQYFGPGTRLTVL.